This record covers a single TCR beta chain. Its antigen is not identified. TCRdb re-called the reads with MiXCR, one entry per CDR3 protein. The sample lists about 51,000 distinct CDR3 sequences; over 15% were seen once. These data belong to a study of T cell repertoires in cytomegalovirus infection. V lost 4 bases and J 4 bases, leaving 8 bases between the germline ends. The CDR3 has 12 amino acids. The germline V gene encodes CDR1 SGHTA and CDR2 FQGNSA. This sequence was found in a human donor in good health (CMV status not recorded). Some clones in this sample may be carry-over from other donors' samples. The chain recombines TRBV7-2 with TRBJ2-7; D is unresolved. Sequencing was performed on CD8+ T cells from cultured PBMCs, taken from culture after CMV antigen stimulation. CDR3 DNA: TGTGCCAGCAGCTCTCCCGGGTACGAGCAGTACTTC. Amino acid sequence: CASSSPGYEQYF.